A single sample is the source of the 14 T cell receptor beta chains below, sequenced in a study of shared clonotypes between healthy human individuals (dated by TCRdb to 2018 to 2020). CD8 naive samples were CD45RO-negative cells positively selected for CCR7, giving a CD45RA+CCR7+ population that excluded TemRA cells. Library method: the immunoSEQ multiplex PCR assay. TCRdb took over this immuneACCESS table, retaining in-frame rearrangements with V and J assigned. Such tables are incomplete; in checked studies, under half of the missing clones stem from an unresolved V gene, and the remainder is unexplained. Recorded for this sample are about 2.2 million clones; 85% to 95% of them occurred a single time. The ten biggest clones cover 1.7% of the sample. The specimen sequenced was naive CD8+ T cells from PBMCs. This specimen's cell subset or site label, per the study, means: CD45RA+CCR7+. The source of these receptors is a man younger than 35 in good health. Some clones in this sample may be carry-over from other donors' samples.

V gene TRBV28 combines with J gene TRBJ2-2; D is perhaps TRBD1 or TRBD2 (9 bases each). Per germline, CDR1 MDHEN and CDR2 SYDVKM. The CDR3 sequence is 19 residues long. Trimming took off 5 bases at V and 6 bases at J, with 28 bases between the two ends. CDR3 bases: TGTGCCAGCAGTCACAGGGGGCGTCGGGCTAGCGGGATCTCCGGGGAGCTGTTTTTT. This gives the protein CASSHRGRRASGISGELFF. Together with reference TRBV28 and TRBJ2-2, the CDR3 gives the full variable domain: DVKVTQSSRYLVKRTGEKVFLECVQDMDHENMFWYRQDPGLGLRLIYFSYDVKMKEKGDIPEGYSVSREKKERFSLILESASTNQTSMYLCASSHRGRRASGISGELFFGEGSRLTVL.

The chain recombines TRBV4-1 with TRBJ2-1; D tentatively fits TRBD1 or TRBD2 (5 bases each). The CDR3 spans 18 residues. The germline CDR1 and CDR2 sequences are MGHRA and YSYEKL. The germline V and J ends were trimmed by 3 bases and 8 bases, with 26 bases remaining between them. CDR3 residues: CASSHMLGTTRRSDEQFF. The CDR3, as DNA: TGCGCCAGCAGCCATATGCTCGGGACCACCCGCAGGTCCGATGAGCAGTTCTTC.

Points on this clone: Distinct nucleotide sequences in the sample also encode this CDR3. CDR3 in DNA: TGTGCCAGCAGCGTAGGACAGGGTGGCACCGGGGAGCTGTTTTTT. Its protein product is CASSVGQGGTGELFF. V and J are TRBV9 and TRBJ2-2, with 7 bases matching TRBD1. This CDR3 comprises 15 residues. Germline CDR1 is SGDLS and CDR2 is YYNGEE. V shed 0 bases, J shed 4 bases, and the junction held 3 bases outside the gene matches.

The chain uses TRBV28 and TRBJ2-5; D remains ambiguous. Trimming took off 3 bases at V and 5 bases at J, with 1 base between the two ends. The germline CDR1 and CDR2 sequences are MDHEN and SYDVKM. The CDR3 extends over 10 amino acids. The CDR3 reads CASSFETQYF. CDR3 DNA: TGTGCCAGCAGTTTTGAGACCCAGTACTTC.

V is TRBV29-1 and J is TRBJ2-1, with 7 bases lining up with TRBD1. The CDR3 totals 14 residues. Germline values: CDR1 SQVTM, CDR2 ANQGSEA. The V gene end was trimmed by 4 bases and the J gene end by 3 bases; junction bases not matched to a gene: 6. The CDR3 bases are TGCAGCGTTGTGGGGACAGAGATCTACAATGAGCAGTTCTTC. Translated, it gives CSVVGTEIYNEQFF.

The CDR3 here is CASSFLRDYQAGELFF. The CDR3 DNA follows: TGCGCCAGCAGCTTTCTCCGGGACTACCAGGCCGGGGAGCTGTTTTTT. V is TRBV5-1 and J is TRBJ2-2, with TRBD2 matching over 7 bases. The CDR3 spans 16 residues. Trimming at V came to 2 bases and at J to 6 bases, leaving 10 bases not matched to a gene. CDR1 SGHRS and CDR2 YFSETQ come from the germline V gene.

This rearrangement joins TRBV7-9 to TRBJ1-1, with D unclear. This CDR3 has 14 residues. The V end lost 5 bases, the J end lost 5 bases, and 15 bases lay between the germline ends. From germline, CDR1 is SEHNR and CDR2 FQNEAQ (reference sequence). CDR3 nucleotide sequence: TGTGCCAGCAGCCCCCACTCTGAAAAAACTGAAGCTTTCTTT. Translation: CASSPHSEKTEAFF.

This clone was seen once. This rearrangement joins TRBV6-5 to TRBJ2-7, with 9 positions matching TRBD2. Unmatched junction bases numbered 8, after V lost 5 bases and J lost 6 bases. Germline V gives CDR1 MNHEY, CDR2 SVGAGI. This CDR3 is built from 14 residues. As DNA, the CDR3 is TGTGCCAGCAGTACCTGGCTAGCGGGAACCGAGCAGTACTTC. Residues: CASSTWLAGTEQYF.

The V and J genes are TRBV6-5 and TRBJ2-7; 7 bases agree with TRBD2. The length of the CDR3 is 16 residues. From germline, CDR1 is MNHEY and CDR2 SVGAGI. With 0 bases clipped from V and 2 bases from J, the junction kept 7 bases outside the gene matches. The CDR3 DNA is TGTGCCAGCAGTTACTCGATTAGCGGGTTAGCCTACGAGCAGTACTTC. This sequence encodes CASSYSISGLAYEQYF.

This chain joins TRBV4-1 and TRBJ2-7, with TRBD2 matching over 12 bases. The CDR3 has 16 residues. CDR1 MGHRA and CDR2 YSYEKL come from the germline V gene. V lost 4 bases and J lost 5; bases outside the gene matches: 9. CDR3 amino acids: CASSLLAGGPSDEQYF. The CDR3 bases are TGCGCCAGCAGCCTCCTAGCGGGAGGGCCCTCGGACGAGCAGTACTTC.

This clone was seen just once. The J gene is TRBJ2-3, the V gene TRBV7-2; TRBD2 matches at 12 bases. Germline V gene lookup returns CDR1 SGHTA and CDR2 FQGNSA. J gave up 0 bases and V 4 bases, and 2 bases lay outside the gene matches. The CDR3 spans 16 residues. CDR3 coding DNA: TGTGCCAGCAGCTACGGACTAGCGGGAAGCACAGATACGCAGTATTTT. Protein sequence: CASSYGLAGSTDTQYF.

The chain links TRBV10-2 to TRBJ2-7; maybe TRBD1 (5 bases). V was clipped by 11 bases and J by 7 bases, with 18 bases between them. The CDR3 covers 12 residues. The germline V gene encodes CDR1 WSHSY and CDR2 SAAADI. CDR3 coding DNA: TGCGCCCTCGGACACCCAGCTGGGGAGCAGTACTTC. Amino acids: CALGHPAGEQYF.

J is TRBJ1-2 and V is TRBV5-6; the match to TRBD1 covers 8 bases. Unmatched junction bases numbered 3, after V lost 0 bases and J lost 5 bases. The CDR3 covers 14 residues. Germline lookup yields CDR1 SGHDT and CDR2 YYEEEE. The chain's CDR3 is CASSLGTGKYGYTF. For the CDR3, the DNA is TGTGCCAGCAGCTTGGGGACAGGGAAGTATGGCTACACCTTC.

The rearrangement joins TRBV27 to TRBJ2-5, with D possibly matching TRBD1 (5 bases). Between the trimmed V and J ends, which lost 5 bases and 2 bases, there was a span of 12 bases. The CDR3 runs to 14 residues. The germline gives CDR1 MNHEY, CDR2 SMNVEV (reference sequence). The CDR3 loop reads CASSTGHTQETQYF. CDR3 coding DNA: TGTGCCAGCAGTACCGGACATACTCAAGAGACCCAGTACTTC.